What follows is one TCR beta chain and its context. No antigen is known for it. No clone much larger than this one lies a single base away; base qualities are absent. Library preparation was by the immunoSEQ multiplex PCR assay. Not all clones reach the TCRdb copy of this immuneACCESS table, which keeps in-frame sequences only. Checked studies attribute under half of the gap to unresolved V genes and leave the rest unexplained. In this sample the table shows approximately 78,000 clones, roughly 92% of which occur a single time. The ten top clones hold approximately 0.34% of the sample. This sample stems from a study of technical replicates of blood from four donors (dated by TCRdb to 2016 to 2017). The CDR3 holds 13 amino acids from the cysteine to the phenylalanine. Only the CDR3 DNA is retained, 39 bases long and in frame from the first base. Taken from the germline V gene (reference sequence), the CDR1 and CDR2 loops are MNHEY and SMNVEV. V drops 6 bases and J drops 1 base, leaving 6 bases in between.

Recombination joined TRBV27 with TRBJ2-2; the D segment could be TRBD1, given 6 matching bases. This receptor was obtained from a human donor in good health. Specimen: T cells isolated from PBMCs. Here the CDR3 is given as CASRGGNTGELFF. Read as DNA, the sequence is TGTGCCAGCAGAGGGGGGAACACCGGGGAGCTGTTTTTT.